This T cell receptor (beta chain) comes out of a study of shared clonotypes between healthy human individuals. Overall study context: Per-donor plates numbered three CD4 naive, three CD4 memory, two CD8 naive and one CD8 memory. General study points: Rarefaction revealed incomplete sorted-subset sequencing despite large depth.

Concerning this clone: What it binds is not known.

Evenly divided among several immunoSEQ plates was the genomic DNA of each subset. TCRdb keeps only in-frame clones here, not all; method: immunoSEQ multiplex PCR. The sample includes approximately 2.1 million clones, 90% to 95% of them seen just once. Per germline, CDR1 SGHTA and CDR2 FQGTGA. Germline trimming cut 6 bases from V and 4 bases from J; bases unmatched to any gene: 11. The CDR3 length is 15 residues. Memory CD4+ cells were the fraction left after CD45RA+ naive selection. The clonotype was recovered from a young man in good health. Some clones in this sample may be carry-over from other donors' samples. Sequences were obtained from naive CD4+ T cells from PBMCs. Regarding subset: CD45RA+ positively selected. V gene TRBV7-3 combines with J gene TRBJ1-1; 7 bases map to TRBD1. The CDR3 here is CASRITGTVSTEAFF. The CDR3 DNA is TGTGCCAGCAGGATTACCGGGACAGTAAGCACTGAAGCTTTCTTT.